This T cell receptor (beta chain) was sequenced for a study of T cell responses to AZD1222 COVID-19 vaccine. Regarding the study as a whole: Among spike-specific TCRs, nearly half reportedly target unmutated variant regions.

Using immunoSEQ multiplex PCR, the repertoire was profiled, and TCRdb retains in-frame clones only, with some absent. The table includes under 200,000 clones, roughly 93% detected once. Germline loops: CDR1 SEHNR, CDR2 FQNEAQ (reference sequence). Unmatched junction bases numbered 9, after V lost 8 bases and J lost 6 bases. The CDR3 extends over 15 amino acids. About this clone: Antigen specificity is unknown.

The V and J genes are TRBV7-9 and TRBJ2-1; 11 positions agree with TRBD2. The receptor comes from an adult in good health. The sample consisted of peripheral blood, taken on day 0 of AZD1222 vaccination. The CDR3: CASGIAGGPFNEQFF. The DNA for the CDR3 is TGTGCCAGCGGAATAGCGGGGGGGCCGTTCAATGAGCAGTTCTTC.